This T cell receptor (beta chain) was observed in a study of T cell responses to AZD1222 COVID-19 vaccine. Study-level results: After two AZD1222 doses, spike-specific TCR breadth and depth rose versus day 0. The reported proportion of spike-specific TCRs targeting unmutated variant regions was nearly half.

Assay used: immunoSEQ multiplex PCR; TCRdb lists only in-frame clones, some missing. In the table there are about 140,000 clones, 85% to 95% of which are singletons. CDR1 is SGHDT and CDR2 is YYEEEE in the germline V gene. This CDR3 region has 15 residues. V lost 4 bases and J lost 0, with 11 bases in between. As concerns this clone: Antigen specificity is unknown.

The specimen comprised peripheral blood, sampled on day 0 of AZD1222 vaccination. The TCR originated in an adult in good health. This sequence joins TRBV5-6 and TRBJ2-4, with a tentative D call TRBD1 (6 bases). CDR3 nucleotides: TGTGCCAGCAGCCTGAGACAGGTAGCCAAAAACATTCAGTACTTC. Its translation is CASSLRQVAKNIQYF.